The rows below give T cell receptor beta chains drawn from one sample of a study of shared clonotypes between healthy human individuals. TCRdb keeps only in-frame clones here, not all; method: immunoSEQ multiplex PCR. This table holds more than 900,000 clones, about 84% found once. The sequenced sample consisted of memory CD4+ T cells from PBMCs. Every receptor here comes from a man aged 18 to 30 in good health. Some clones in this sample may be carry-over from other donors' samples. The CDR3 runs from the conserved cysteine through the conserved F or W. The D gene is left open where the match is weak. Size is omitted from some rows. Given values are once, few, many or a class for expanded clones.

abundance: -
d_gene: -
j_gene: TRBJ1-4
v_gene: TRBV18
CDR3aa: CASSLGATQRRLFF
CDR3nt: TGTGCCAGCTCACTAGGCGCGACACAAAGAAGACTGTTTTTT

abundance: -
d_gene: -
j_gene: TRBJ1-5
v_gene: TRBV7-6
CDR3aa: CASSSKTGQPQHF
CDR3nt: TGTGCCAGCAGCTCCAAGACAGGACAGCCCCAGCATTTT

abundance: -
d_gene: TRBD1
j_gene: TRBJ1-2
v_gene: TRBV5-1
CDR3aa: CASSQTPQGANYGYTF
CDR3nt: TGCGCCAGCAGCCAGACTCCACAGGGGGCGAACTATGGCTACACCTTC

abundance: -
d_gene: -
j_gene: TRBJ2-1
v_gene: TRBV15
CDR3aa: CATGRERRAGEQFF
CDR3nt: TGTGCCACCGGCAGAGAGAGGCGGGCGGGTGAGCAGTTCTTC

abundance: -
d_gene: -
j_gene: TRBJ2-6
v_gene: TRBV27
CDR3aa: CASRPWPGRTAGANVLTF
CDR3nt: TGTGCCAGCAGACCCTGGCCCGGCAGGACGGCTGGGGCCAACGTCCTGACTTTC

abundance: -
d_gene: TRBD2
j_gene: TRBJ2-3
v_gene: TRBV11-3
CDR3aa: CASSPTSGHTDTQYF
CDR3nt: TGTGCCAGCAGCCCCACTAGCGGACACACAGATACGCAGTATTTT

abundance: -
d_gene: TRBD2
j_gene: TRBJ2-3
v_gene: TRBV6-7
CDR3aa: CASSYRASGAYPATDTQYF
CDR3nt: TGTGCCAGCAGTTATCGGGCTAGCGGGGCTTACCCGGCCACAGATACGCAGTATTTT

abundance: -
d_gene: -
j_gene: TRBJ2-1
v_gene: TRBV5-4
CDR3aa: CASSSLAVLAYNEQFF
CDR3nt: TGTGCCAGCAGCTCCCTCGCGGTTCTAGCCTACAATGAGCAGTTCTTC

abundance: -
d_gene: -
j_gene: TRBJ2-1
v_gene: TRBV11-3
CDR3aa: CASSLEGTSGDPVLREQFF
CDR3nt: TGTGCCAGCAGCTTAGAGGGAACTTCCGGGGACCCCGTGCTCAGGGAGCAGTTCTTC

abundance: -
d_gene: TRBD2
j_gene: TRBJ2-5
v_gene: TRBV28
CDR3aa: CASIRGGAQETQYF
CDR3nt: TGTGCCAGCATCCGGGGGGGGGCTCAAGAGACCCAGTACTTC

abundance: -
d_gene: TRBD2
j_gene: TRBJ2-1
v_gene: TRBV7-9
CDR3aa: CASSLPLGEGSRNEQFF
CDR3nt: TGTGCCAGCAGCTTACCGTTAGGGGAGGGATCGAGGAATGAGCAGTTCTTC

abundance: -
d_gene: TRBD2
j_gene: TRBJ2-4
v_gene: TRBV9
CDR3aa: CASSVGGGSPNIQYF
CDR3nt: TGTGCCAGCAGCGTAGGGGGCGGGAGTCCCAACATTCAGTACTTC

abundance: -
d_gene: TRBD1
j_gene: TRBJ2-1
v_gene: TRBV11-3
CDR3aa: CASGPGGAYNEQFF
CDR3nt: TGTGCCAGCGGCCCAGGGGGCGCGTACAATGAGCAGTTCTTC

abundance: many
d_gene: -
j_gene: TRBJ2-6
v_gene: TRBV28
CDR3aa: CASSLNPGANVLTF
CDR3nt: TGTGCCAGCAGTTTAAACCCTGGGGCCAACGTCCTGACTTTC

abundance: once
d_gene: TRBD2
j_gene: TRBJ2-5
v_gene: TRBV7-3
CDR3aa: CASSLLGGRGETQYF
CDR3nt: TGTGCCAGCAGCTTATTGGGCGGGAGGGGAGAGACCCAGTACTTC

abundance: -
d_gene: -
j_gene: TRBJ1-1
v_gene: TRBV6-5
CDR3aa: CASTGGRENTEAFF
CDR3nt: TGTGCCAGCACCGGAGGGCGGGAGAACACTGAAGCTTTCTTT

abundance: -
d_gene: TRBD1
j_gene: TRBJ2-5
v_gene: TRBV7-7
CDR3aa: CASSLGFPGTGQETQYF
CDR3nt: TGTGCCAGCAGCTTGGGGTTCCCCGGGACAGGGCAAGAGACCCAGTACTTC

abundance: many
d_gene: -
j_gene: TRBJ1-5
v_gene: TRBV4-1
CDR3aa: CASSQGPIRGQPQHF
CDR3nt: TGCGCCAGCAGCCAAGGTCCTATACGGGGTCAGCCCCAGCATTTT

abundance: -
d_gene: TRBD1
j_gene: TRBJ1-5
v_gene: TRBV28
CDR3aa: CASSSGGGPVQPQHF
CDR3nt: TGTGCCAGCAGTTCAGGGGGCGGCCCGGTTCAGCCCCAGCATTTT

abundance: -
d_gene: -
j_gene: TRBJ2-1
v_gene: TRBV6-8
CDR3aa: CASSYSGPGLWGDEQFF
CDR3nt: TGTGCCAGCAGTTACTCGGGCCCGGGACTGTGGGGGGATGAGCAGTTCTTC

abundance: few
d_gene: -
j_gene: TRBJ2-3
v_gene: TRBV5-1
CDR3aa: CASSLGQHSTDTQYF
CDR3nt: TGCGCCAGCAGCTTGGGACAGCATAGCACAGATACGCAGTATTTT

abundance: -
d_gene: TRBD2
j_gene: TRBJ2-5
v_gene: TRBV7-3
CDR3aa: CASSSRRTSGVDGETQYF
CDR3nt: TGTGCCAGCAGCTCGCGCCGGACTAGCGGGGTGGATGGGGAGACCCAGTACTTC

abundance: once
d_gene: TRBD1
j_gene: TRBJ1-4
v_gene: TRBV4-1
CDR3aa: CASSQGQGGRDEKLFF
CDR3nt: TGCGCCAGCAGCCAAGGACAGGGGGGGCGGGATGAAAAACTGTTTTTT

abundance: many
d_gene: -
j_gene: TRBJ1-5
v_gene: TRBV11-2
CDR3aa: CASSPGHENQPQHF
CDR3nt: TGTGCCAGCAGCCCAGGACACGAGAATCAGCCCCAGCATTTT

abundance: -
d_gene: -
j_gene: TRBJ2-3
v_gene: TRBV4-1
CDR3aa: CASSQEPGLTDTQYF
CDR3nt: TGCGCCAGCAGCCAAGAGCCGGGACTCACAGATACGCAGTATTTT

abundance: -
d_gene: -
j_gene: TRBJ1-5
v_gene: TRBV19
CDR3aa: CASSILASSLRGYSNQPQHF
CDR3nt: TGTGCCAGTAGTATATTGGCGTCATCCCTCCGCGGGTATAGCAATCAGCCCCAGCATTTT

abundance: -
d_gene: -
j_gene: TRBJ2-1
v_gene: TRBV5-6
CDR3aa: CASSLVVHLGSSYAGQFF
CDR3nt: TGTGCCAGCAGCTTGGTAGTACATCTCGGGAGTTCGTATGCTGGGCAGTTCTTC

abundance: -
d_gene: TRBD1
j_gene: TRBJ2-2
v_gene: TRBV19
CDR3aa: CASSRTGLLNTGELFF
CDR3nt: TGTGCCAGTAGTCGGACAGGGCTGTTGAACACCGGGGAGCTGTTTTTT

abundance: -
d_gene: -
j_gene: TRBJ1-5
v_gene: TRBV5-6
CDR3aa: CASSQGQGPQHF
CDR3nt: TGTGCCAGCAGCCAGGGTCAGGGACCCCAGCATTTT

abundance: once
d_gene: -
j_gene: TRBJ2-2
v_gene: TRBV7-8
CDR3aa: CASSFRELATGELFF
CDR3nt: TGTGCCAGCAGCTTTCGGGAGCTGGCCACCGGGGAGCTGTTTTTT

abundance: many
d_gene: -
j_gene: TRBJ1-4
v_gene: TRBV28
CDR3aa: CASSFYRVDEKLFF
CDR3nt: TGTGCCAGCAGTTTTTACAGGGTAGATGAAAAACTGTTTTTT

abundance: -
d_gene: TRBD2
j_gene: TRBJ2-5
v_gene: TRBV2
CDR3aa: CASSLASGREETQYF
CDR3nt: TGTGCCAGCAGTCTGGCTAGCGGGCGGGAAGAGACCCAGTACTTC

abundance: -
d_gene: TRBD2
j_gene: TRBJ2-1
v_gene: TRBV11-2
CDR3aa: CASRNGLAGTYNEQFF
CDR3nt: TGTGCCAGCAGGAACGGACTAGCGGGAACTTACAATGAGCAGTTCTTC

abundance: -
d_gene: -
j_gene: TRBJ1-5
v_gene: TRBV6-5
CDR3aa: CASKASNQPQHF
CDR3nt: TGTGCCAGCAAGGCCTCCAATCAGCCCCAGCATTTT

abundance: -
d_gene: -
j_gene: TRBJ1-1
v_gene: TRBV27
CDR3aa: CASSLLPGETEAFF
CDR3nt: TGTGCCAGCAGTTTATTACCAGGGGAAACTGAAGCTTTCTTT

abundance: -
d_gene: TRBD2
j_gene: TRBJ2-1
v_gene: TRBV29-1
CDR3aa: CSVAGRANHEQFF
CDR3nt: TGCAGCGTTGCCGGGAGGGCCAACCATGAGCAGTTCTTC

abundance: -
d_gene: -
j_gene: TRBJ1-2
v_gene: TRBV25-1
CDR3aa: CASSSGYGYTF
CDR3nt: TGTGCCAGCAGTTCGGGCTATGGCTACACCTTC

abundance: -
d_gene: -
j_gene: TRBJ1-2
v_gene: TRBV6-1
CDR3aa: CASTNPGQYYGYTF
CDR3nt: TGTGCCAGTACAAACCCCGGACAGTACTATGGCTACACCTTC

abundance: -
d_gene: -
j_gene: TRBJ1-2
v_gene: TRBV15
CDR3aa: CATSREGDGYTF
CDR3nt: TGTGCCACCAGCAGAGAGGGGGATGGCTACACCTTC

abundance: -
d_gene: -
j_gene: TRBJ2-3
v_gene: TRBV7-2
CDR3aa: CASSLAGPGATDTQYF
CDR3nt: TGTGCCAGCAGCTTAGCGGGACCCGGCGCCACAGATACGCAGTATTTT

abundance: once
d_gene: -
j_gene: TRBJ1-3
v_gene: TRBV20-1
CDR3aa: CSASFGNTIYF
CDR3nt: TGCAGTGCCTCGTTCGGAAACACCATATATTTT

abundance: -
d_gene: -
j_gene: TRBJ1-3
v_gene: TRBV18
CDR3aa: CASSPSGALGNTIYF
CDR3nt: TGTGCCAGCTCACCCAGTGGGGCGCTTGGAAACACCATATATTTT